This T cell receptor beta chain derives from a study of OX40 agonist ivuxolimab in advanced cancers. Sequenced by immunoSEQ multiplex PCR; TCRdb stores in-frame clones only, minus some. Among around 79,000 clones listed, roughly 85% were seen once. Germline V CDR1 and CDR2: MNHEY, SVGAGI. The CDR3 sequence is 13 residues long. Sequenced here: CD4+ or CD8+ T cells sorted from blood, sampled in a trial of the OX40 agonist ivuxolimab. The rearrangement uses TRBV6-5 and TRBJ2-5, with D perhaps matching TRBD1 (6 bases). TRBJ2-7 explains the end of the DNA better; the J call may be wrong. The receptor comes from an adult with an advanced solid tumor such as melanoma, head and neck, liver or kidney cancer. The CDR3 here is CASRRQVDYEQYF. DNA for the CDR3: TGTGCCAGCAGAAGACAGGTGGACTACGAGCAGTACTTC.